This TCR beta chain comes out of a study of T cell changes during pregnancy in multiple sclerosis (dated by TCRdb to about 2019). With respect to the entire study: In women with multiple sclerosis, the researchers looked at how the T cell repertoire shifted as pregnancy progressed.

Library construction relied on the immunoSEQ multiplex PCR assay. TCRdb holds this immuneACCESS table with in-frame rearrangements only. Some clones are missing; in checked studies, unresolved V genes explain under half, and the rest has no known cause. This sample has tens of thousands of clones in its table, and around nine tenths of those were observed once. The top ten constitute 0.45% to 0.6% of the sample. The V end gives up 2 bases and the J end 8 bases, leaving 9 bases in the junction not matched to a gene. The CDR3 spans 15 residues, from the cysteine through the phenylalanine. Only the CDR3 part of the read is kept: 45 bases, read in frame from the first base. CDR1 MNHNS and CDR2 SASEGT were looked up in the germline V gene. Concerning this clone: No cognate antigen has been identified for it. Within one base of it there is no much larger clone, and no base qualities were kept.

This clonotype was obtained from a female donor with multiple sclerosis, enrolled in a pregnancy study. The rearrangement joined TRBV6-1 to TRBJ2-1, and 7 junctional nucleotides match TRBD1. Source: CD4+ T cells from peripheral blood mononuclear cells, taken in the second trimester of pregnancy. CDR3 reads: CASSETQGVAHEQFF. In nucleotides, the sequence is TGTGCCAGCAGTGAAACCCAGGGGGTTGCGCATGAGCAGTTCTTC.